The rows below give T cell receptor beta chains drawn from one sample of a study of T cells in Graves' hyperthyroidism and ophthalmopathy. TCRdb independently ran MiXCR on the multiplex PCR reads; one entry per CDR3 protein. The sample lists more than 500,000 distinct CDR3 sequences, about 45% occurring once. Sequencing used peripheral blood or thyroid tissue (not recorded which). These receptor sequences come from an adult woman with Graves' disease, either hyperthyroidism or ophthalmopathy (not recorded which). CDR3s include the opening cysteine and the closing phenylalanine or tryptophan. Fields, in order: V gene, CDR3 protein.

v_call: TRBV20-1
cdr3_aa: CSRSGLAGGWEQYF

v_call: TRBV20-1
cdr3_aa: CIPPAGGGYTF

v_call: TRBV27
cdr3_aa: CASSFRGAYEQYF

v_call: TRBV10-3
cdr3_aa: CAARGGYEQYF

v_call: TRBV11-2
cdr3_aa: CASGARGWTRNSPLHF

v_call: TRBV28
cdr3_aa: CASTPWSVNQPQHF

v_call: TRBV25-1
cdr3_aa: CASKGIRNEKLFF

v_call: TRBV25-1
cdr3_aa: CASSDHRAGDTEAFF

v_call: TRBV2
cdr3_aa: CASSVAGRRTQYF

v_call: TRBV7-2
cdr3_aa: CASSLAGTASRQPQHF

v_call: TRBV7-9
cdr3_aa: CASRVGARGLAVEQYF

v_call: TRBV10-3
cdr3_aa: CAISEMGQEQETQYF

v_call: TRBV2
cdr3_aa: CASSIAGTGETEQYF

v_call: TRBV7-9
cdr3_aa: CASSPRQASGEGYTF

v_call: TRBV29-1
cdr3_aa: CSSQDSGTEAFF

v_call: TRBV11-2
cdr3_aa: CASSLALRDAYEQYF

v_call: TRBV10-2
cdr3_aa: CASSEHDRGQNTGELFF

v_call: TRBV14
cdr3_aa: CASSLGPGQGMNTEAFF

v_call: TRBV20-1
cdr3_aa: CSGWDSGTATEAFF

v_call: TRBV29-1
cdr3_aa: CSVGDRSYEQYF

v_call: TRBV5-1
cdr3_aa: CASSPGTEGNTIYF

v_call: TRBV6-5
cdr3_aa: CASSFQGATDSPLHF

v_call: TRBV4-1
cdr3_aa: CASSQAWADLSYEQYF

v_call: TRBV10-3
cdr3_aa: CAISGGIEQYF

v_call: TRBV2
cdr3_aa: CASSEGETLAGDSTGELFF

v_call: TRBV10-3
cdr3_aa: CAISAGIGYEQYF

v_call: TRBV2
cdr3_aa: CASSFDRRSSGAFF

v_call: TRBV12-3/TRBV12-4
cdr3_aa: CASSFLGFGYGYTF

v_call: TRBV11-2
cdr3_aa: CASSLAYRAPPYNEQFF

v_call: TRBV10-3
cdr3_aa: CASTPQNQIAYEQYF

v_call: TRBV25-1
cdr3_aa: CASSNLQGWQPQHF

v_call: TRBV4-1
cdr3_aa: CASSQDQGTWAGELFF

v_call: TRBV7-2
cdr3_aa: CASSIRGAREQYF

v_call: TRBV7-8
cdr3_aa: CASSQGLAGVVHTGELFF

v_call: TRBV10-2
cdr3_aa: CASSRDREVLYEQYF

v_call: TRBV12-3/TRBV12-4
cdr3_aa: CAINRGVTGELFF

v_call: TRBV5-1
cdr3_aa: CASSLVPSAPEAFF

v_call: TRBV12-3/TRBV12-4
cdr3_aa: CASSLRGISRNTIYF

v_call: TRBV11-2
cdr3_aa: CASSARLGNTGELFF

v_call: TRBV11-2
cdr3_aa: CASRRPGQGGYGYTF

v_call: TRBV10-2
cdr3_aa: CASSNPTEQYF

v_call: TRBV4-1
cdr3_aa: CASSPRRKGRRDEQYF

v_call: TRBV5-5
cdr3_aa: CASSPAGGLGNSPLHF

v_call: TRBV20-1
cdr3_aa: CSARGPTGGGEQYF

v_call: TRBV6-5
cdr3_aa: CASSLLGSLYGYTF

v_call: TRBV7-2
cdr3_aa: CASRNYGYTF

v_call: TRBV2
cdr3_aa: CASITPEVPGELFF

v_call: TRBV7-2
cdr3_aa: CASSLRQGGNEQYF

v_call: TRBV20-1
cdr3_aa: CSARKTGRMGTEAFF

v_call: TRBV5-6
cdr3_aa: CASSLYRVGDTQYF

v_call: TRBV5-1
cdr3_aa: CASSLQSNYGYTF

v_call: TRBV30
cdr3_aa: CAWTVTLNTEAFF

v_call: TRBV9
cdr3_aa: CASSEGQGAGANVLTF

v_call: TRBV19
cdr3_aa: CASREGQATEAFF

v_call: TRBV30
cdr3_aa: CAWSRSFEAFF

v_call: TRBV20-1
cdr3_aa: CSASAGTSAIDTQYF

v_call: TRBV19
cdr3_aa: CASSPYLGGRGHTGELFF

v_call: TRBV10-3
cdr3_aa: CAIRGQKGTESPLHF

v_call: TRBV6-1
cdr3_aa: CASSSADENTEAFF